A selection of T cell receptor beta chains follows, all from one sample in a study of PD-1 blockade in classical Hodgkin lymphoma. Measured with immunoSEQ multiplex PCR; TCRdb has only the in-frame clones, and not every one. This table holds 20,000 to 25,000 clones, roughly 80% found once. This material consisted of peripheral blood mononuclear cells (PBMCs), taken before the fourth cycle of nivolumab. The receptors originated from a human donor with classical Hodgkin lymphoma. Both conserved end residues are part of each CDR3. A D gene is named only where the DNA matches it firmly. Size tells how often a clone was seen (once, few, many) or the class of an expanded clone, and some rows leave it out.

>-|-|17|TRBV11-1|TRBJ2-3
TGTGCCAGCAGCTTGTTTCGTGCAGGGGGGCGCACAGATACGCAGTATTTT
CASSLFRAGGRTDTQYF
>-|-|11|TRBV2|TRBJ2-5
TGCGCCAGCAGCCAAGAAAAGACCCAGTACTTC
CASSQEKTQYF
>TRBD1|-|17|TRBV5-1|TRBJ2-4
TGCGCCAGCAGCTTCGCCGGACAGGCAAGTGGTAGGGACATTCAGTACTTC
CASSFAGQASGRDIQYF
>-|-|11|TRBV2|TRBJ2-1
TGTGCCAGCAGTCCTTACGATGAGCAGTTCTTC
CASSPYDEQFF
>TRBD1|-|11|TRBV30|TRBJ2-1
TGTGCCTGGGCAGGGGGCAATGAGCAGTTCTTC
CAWAGGNEQFF
>TRBD1|-|13|TRBV28|TRBJ2-1
TGTGCCAGCAGATCCACAGGGGGCCGGGGGCAGTTCTTC
CASRSTGGRGQFF
>TRBD2|-|18|TRBV7-9|TRBJ2-1
TGTGCCAGCAGCCGAGCGTCGGGGACTAGCGGGAGGGCGGATGAGCAGTTCTTC
CASSRASGTSGRADEQFF
>-|few|14|TRBV25-1|TRBJ1-2
TGTGCCAGCAGTGACCAGACATGGAACTATGGCTACACCTTC
CASSDQTWNYGYTF
>TRBD1|-|15|TRBV7-2|TRBJ1-2
TGTGCCAGCAGCTTAGCCGTCAGGGGGAACTATGGCTACACCTTC
CASSLAVRGNYGYTF
>-|-|15|TRBV18|TRBJ2-6
TGTGCCAGCTCACTCCAGGGCCCTGGGGCCAACGTCCTGACTTTC
CASSLQGPGANVLTF
>-|few|19|TRBV5-1|TRBJ2-2
TGCGCCAGCAGCTTGGCCTACAGTAGGACACTCAAGAACACCGGGGAGCTGTTTTTT
CASSLAYSRTLKNTGELFF
>-|-|15|TRBV9|TRBJ2-7
TGTGCCAGCAGCCGGGCCGCCAACAACCTCTACGAGCAGTACTTC
CASSRAANNLYEQYF
>TRBD1|-|14|TRBV4-1|TRBJ2-3
TGCGCCAGCAAAACAGGGGGCGGCACAGATACGCAGTATTTT
CASKTGGGTDTQYF
>-|-|14|TRBV11-3|TRBJ1-1
TGTGCCAGCAGCTCCGGATCCCTGGCCACTGAAGCTTTCTTT
CASSSGSLATEAFF
>-|-|12|TRBV6-1|TRBJ2-5
TGTGCCAGCAGCCCGGTTGGGGAGACCCAGTACTTC
CASSPVGETQYF
>TRBD1|once|15|TRBV11-2|TRBJ2-7
TGTGCCAGCAGCTTCTGGGACAGGGGGACGTACGAGCAGTACTTC
CASSFWDRGTYEQYF
>TRBD1|once|12|TRBV27|TRBJ1-1
TGTGCCAGCGGGACAGGGAACACTGAAGCTTTTTTT
CASGTGNTEAFF
>TRBD1|-|15|TRBV27|TRBJ2-5
TGTGCCAGCAGTGGGACAGGGGCCTGGGGAGAGACCCAGTACTTC
CASSGTGAWGETQYF
>TRBD1|-|15|TRBV5-4|TRBJ2-2
TGTGCCAGCAGCTCCGGGACAGGGGTTGCCGGGGAGCTGTTTTTT
CASSSGTGVAGELFF
>TRBD1|medium-sized|17|TRBV2|TRBJ1-1
TGTGCCAGCAGTGAATGGGGGACAGGTTACATGAACACTGAAGCTTTCTTT
CASSEWGTGYMNTEAFF
>-|once|13|TRBV2|TRBJ1-2
TGTGCCAGCCGACGAGACGTGGGGGATGGCTACACCTTC
CASRRDVGDGYTF
>-|-|15|TRBV18|TRBJ2-2
TGTGCCAGCTCAGCGACAGGAGCCGACACCGGGGAGCTGTTTTTT
CASSATGADTGELFF
>TRBD1|-|12|TRBV15|TRBJ2-7
TGTGCCACCGAGGGACAGGGGGACGAGCAGTACTTC
CATEGQGDEQYF
>-|-|15|TRBV4-2|TRBJ2-7
TGTGCCAGCAGCCAAGATCGGGCAAATAGGTACGAGCAGTACTTC
CASSQDRANRYEQYF
>-|large|14|TRBV4-3|TRBJ1-1
TGCGCCAGCAGCCAAGATCCAGGGAACACTGAAGCTTTCTTT
CASSQDPGNTEAFF
>TRBD1|-|16|TRBV7-3|TRBJ2-2
TGTGCCAGCAGCACCGCGACAGGGAGTGCGACCGGGGAGCTGTTTTTT
CASSTATGSATGELFF